This T cell receptor beta chain was found in a study of blood T cell repertoires in COVID-19. Background on the study: Sites across the United States, Italy and Spain contributed samples from acute and convalescent COVID-19. Nucleic acid was either cDNA or gDNA, and it came from T cells, B-cell-depleted T cells, or PBMCs.

In the source study's methods: Amplification with reference gene primers provided the estimates of nucleated cell counts. Libraries were prepared by immunoSEQ multiplex PCR; TCRdb keeps only in-frame clonotypes and omits some of them. Clone size and V and J calls were adopted from that table, with D and trimming inferred from the DNA. The table has under 350,000 clones, about 88% seen once. The germline gives CDR1 DFQATT, CDR2 SNEGSKA (reference sequence). V lost 3 bases, J lost 0 bases, and 12 bases lay in between. This CDR3 contains 14 residues. The chain combines TRBV20-1 with TRBJ2-7; weak D call: TRBD1 (5 bases). The receptor was derived from a man aged 18 to 35 with active or convalescent COVID-19. Sequences were obtained from peripheral blood. This CDR3 reads CSASPLGPSYEQYF. The CDR3 region has the DNA TGCAGTGCTAGTCCGTTGGGGCCCTCCTACGAGCAGTACTTC.